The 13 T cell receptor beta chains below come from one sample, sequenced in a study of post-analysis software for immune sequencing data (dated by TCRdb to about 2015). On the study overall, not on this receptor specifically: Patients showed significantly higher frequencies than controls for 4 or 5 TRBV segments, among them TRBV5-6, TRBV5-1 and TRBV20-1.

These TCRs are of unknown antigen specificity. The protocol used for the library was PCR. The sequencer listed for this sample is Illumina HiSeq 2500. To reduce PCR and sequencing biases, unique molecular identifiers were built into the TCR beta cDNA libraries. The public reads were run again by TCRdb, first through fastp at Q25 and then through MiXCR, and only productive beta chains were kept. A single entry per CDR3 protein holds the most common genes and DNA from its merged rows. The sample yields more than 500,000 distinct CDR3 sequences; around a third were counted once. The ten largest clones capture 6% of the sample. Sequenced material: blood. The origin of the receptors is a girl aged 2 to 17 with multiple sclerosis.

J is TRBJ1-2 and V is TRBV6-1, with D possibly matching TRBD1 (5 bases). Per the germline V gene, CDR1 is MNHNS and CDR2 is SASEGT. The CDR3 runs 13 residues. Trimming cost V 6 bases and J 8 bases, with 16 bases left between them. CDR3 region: CASSNLGVAGYTF. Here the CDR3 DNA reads TGTGCCAGCAGCAACCTAGGGGTTGCCGGCTACACCTTC.

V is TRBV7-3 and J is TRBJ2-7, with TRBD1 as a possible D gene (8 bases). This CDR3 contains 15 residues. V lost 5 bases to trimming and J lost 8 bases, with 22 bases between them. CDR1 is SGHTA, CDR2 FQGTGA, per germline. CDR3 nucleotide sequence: TGTGCCAGCAGCCCACAACAGGGGGGGACCGAGAAGCAGTACTTC. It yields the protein CASSPQQGGTEKQYF.

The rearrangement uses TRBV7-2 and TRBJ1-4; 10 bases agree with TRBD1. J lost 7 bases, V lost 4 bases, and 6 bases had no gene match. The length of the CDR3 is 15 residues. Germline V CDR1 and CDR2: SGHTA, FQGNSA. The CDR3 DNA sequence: TGTGCCAGCAGCTCCACCGGGACAGGGGTTGAAAAACTGTTTTTT. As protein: CASSSTGTGVEKLFF.

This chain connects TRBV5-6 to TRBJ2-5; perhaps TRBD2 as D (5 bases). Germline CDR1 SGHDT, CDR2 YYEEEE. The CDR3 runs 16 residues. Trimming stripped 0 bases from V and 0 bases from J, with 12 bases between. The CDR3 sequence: CASSLGAAGHQETQYF. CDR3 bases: TGTGCCAGCAGCTTGGGAGCGGCAGGCCACCAAGAGACCCAGTACTTC.

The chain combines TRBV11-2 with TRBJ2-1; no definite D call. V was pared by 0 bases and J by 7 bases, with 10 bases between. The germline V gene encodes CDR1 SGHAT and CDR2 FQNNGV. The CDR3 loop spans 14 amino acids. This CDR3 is CASSLEENWNEQFF. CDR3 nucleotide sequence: TGTGCCAGCAGCTTAGAGGAGAATTGGAATGAGCAGTTCTTC.

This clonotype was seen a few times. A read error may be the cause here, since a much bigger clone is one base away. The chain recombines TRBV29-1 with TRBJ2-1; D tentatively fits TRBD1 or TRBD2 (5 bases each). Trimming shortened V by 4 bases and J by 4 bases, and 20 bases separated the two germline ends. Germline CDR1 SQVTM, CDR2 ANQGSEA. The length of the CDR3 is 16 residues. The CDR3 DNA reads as TGCAGCGTTGTTGGGCGAGGGCAGGGATTGTACAATGAGCAGTTCTTC. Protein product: CSVVGRGQGLYNEQFF.

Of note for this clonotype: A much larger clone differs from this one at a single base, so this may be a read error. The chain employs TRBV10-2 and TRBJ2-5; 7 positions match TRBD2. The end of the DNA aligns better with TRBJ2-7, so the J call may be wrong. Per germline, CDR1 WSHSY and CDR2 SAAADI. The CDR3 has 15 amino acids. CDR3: CASSDVGRDRLEQYF. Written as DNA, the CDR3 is TGCGCCAGCAGTGATGTAGGGAGGGATCGACTCGAGCAGTACTTC.

CDR3 amino acids: CSASKRRDRLEPQHF. CDR3 DNA: TGCAGTGCTAGTAAAAGGCGCGACAGGTTGGAGCCCCAGCATTTT. V and J are TRBV20-1 and TRBJ1-5, with D tentatively TRBD1 (6 bases). V was pared by 3 bases and J by 8 bases, with 20 bases between. The CDR3 extends over 15 amino acids. Germline-derived CDR1 and CDR2 are DFQATT and SNEGSKA (reference sequence).

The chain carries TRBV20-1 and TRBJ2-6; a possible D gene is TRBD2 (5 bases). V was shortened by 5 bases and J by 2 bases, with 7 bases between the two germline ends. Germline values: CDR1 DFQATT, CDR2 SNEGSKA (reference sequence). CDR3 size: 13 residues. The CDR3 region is CSAHGTGANVLTF. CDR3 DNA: TGCAGTGCTCACGGGACTGGGGCCAACGTCCTGACTTTC.

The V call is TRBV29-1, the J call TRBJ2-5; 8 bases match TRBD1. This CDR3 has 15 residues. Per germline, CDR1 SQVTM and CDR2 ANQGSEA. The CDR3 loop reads CSTRRAGGGQETQYF. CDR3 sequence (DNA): TGCAGTACCCGGAGAGCAGGGGGCGGGCAAGAGACCCAGTACTTC.

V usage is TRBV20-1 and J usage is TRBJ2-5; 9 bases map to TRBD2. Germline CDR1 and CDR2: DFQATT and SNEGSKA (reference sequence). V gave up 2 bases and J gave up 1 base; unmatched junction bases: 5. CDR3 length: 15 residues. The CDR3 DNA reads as TGCAGTGCTAGAAGGGCTAGCGGGGCCCAAGAGACCCAGTACTTC. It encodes CSARRASGAQETQYF.

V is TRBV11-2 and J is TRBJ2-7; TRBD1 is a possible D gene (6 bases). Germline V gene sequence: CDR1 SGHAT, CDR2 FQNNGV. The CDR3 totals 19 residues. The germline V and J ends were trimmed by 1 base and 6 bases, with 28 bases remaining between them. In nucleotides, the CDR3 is TGTGCCAGCAGCTTAGTGGCCCCGGGTGGGACAAGGCTTGGGTTCGAGCAGTACTTC. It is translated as CASSLVAPGGTRLGFEQYF.

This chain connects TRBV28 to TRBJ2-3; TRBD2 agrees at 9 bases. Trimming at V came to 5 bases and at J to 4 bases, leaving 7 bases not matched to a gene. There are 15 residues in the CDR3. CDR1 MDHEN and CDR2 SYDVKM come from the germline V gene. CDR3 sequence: CASSPLAGEADTQYF. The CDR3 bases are TGTGCCAGCAGTCCCTTAGCGGGAGAGGCAGATACGCAGTATTTT.